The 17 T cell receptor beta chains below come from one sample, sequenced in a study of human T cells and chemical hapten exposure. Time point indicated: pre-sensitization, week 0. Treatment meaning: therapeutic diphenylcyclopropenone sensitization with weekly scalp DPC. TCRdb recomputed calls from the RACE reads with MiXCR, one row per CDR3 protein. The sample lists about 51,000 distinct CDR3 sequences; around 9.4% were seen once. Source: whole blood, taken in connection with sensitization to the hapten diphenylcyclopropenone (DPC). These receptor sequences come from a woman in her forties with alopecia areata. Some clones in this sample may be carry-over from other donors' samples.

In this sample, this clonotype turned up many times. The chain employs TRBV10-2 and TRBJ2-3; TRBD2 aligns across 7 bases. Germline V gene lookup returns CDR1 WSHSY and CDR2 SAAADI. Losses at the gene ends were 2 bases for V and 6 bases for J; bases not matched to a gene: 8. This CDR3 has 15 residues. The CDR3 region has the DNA TGCGCCAGCAGTGAGCCGGGACTAAATCTGGATACGCAGTATTTT. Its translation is CASSEPGLNLDTQYF.

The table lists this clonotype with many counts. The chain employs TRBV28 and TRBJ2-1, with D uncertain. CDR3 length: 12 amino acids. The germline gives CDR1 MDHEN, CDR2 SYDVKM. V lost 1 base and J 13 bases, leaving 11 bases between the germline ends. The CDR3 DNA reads TGTGCCAGCAGTTTATTATCGGACGTTCAGTTCTTC. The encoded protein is CASSLLSDVQFF. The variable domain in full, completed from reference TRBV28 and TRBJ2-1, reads DVKVTQSSRYLVKRTGEKVFLECVQDMDHENMFWYRQDPGLGLRLIYFSYDVKMKEKGDIPEGYSVSREKKERFSLILESASTNQTSMYLCASSLLSDVQFFGPGTRLTVL.

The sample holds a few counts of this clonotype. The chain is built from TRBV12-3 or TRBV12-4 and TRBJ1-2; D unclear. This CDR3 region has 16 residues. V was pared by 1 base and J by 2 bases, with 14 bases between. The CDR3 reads CASSLEQILGNYGYTF. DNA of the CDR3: TGTGCCAGCAGTTTAGAACAGATCCTGGGGAACTATGGCTACACCTTC.

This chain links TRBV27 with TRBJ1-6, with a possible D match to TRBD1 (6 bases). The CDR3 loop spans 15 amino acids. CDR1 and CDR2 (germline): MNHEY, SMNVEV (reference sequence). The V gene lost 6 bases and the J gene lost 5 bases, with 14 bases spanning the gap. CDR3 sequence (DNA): TGTGCCAGCAGCCGAGGAACAGGGAATAATTCACCCCTCCACTTT. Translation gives CASSRGTGNNSPLHF.

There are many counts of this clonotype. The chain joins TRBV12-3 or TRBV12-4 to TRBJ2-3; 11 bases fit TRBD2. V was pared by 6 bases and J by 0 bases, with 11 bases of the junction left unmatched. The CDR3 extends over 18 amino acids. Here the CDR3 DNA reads TGTGCCAGCAGGCCGCCTAGCGGGGGGCAAACTAGCACAGATACGCAGTATTTT. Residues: CASRPPSGGQTSTDTQYF.

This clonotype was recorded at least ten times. The CDR3 sequence: CASSLEQGWGEAFF. In DNA, the CDR3 is TGTGCCAGCAGCTTAGAACAGGGTTGGGGTGAAGCTTTCTTT. This sequence joins TRBV7-8 and TRBJ1-1, with D tentatively TRBD1 (6 bases). In germline, CDR1 is SGHVS, CDR2 FQNEAQ. The germline V and J ends were trimmed by 1 base and 7 bases, with 13 bases remaining between them. The CDR3 covers 14 residues.

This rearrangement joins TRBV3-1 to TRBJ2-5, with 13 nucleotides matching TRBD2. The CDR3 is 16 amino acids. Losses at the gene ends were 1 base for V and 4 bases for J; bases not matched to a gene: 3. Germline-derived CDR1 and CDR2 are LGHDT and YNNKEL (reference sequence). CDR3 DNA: TGTGCCAGCAGCCAAGGACTAGCGGGGGGACCAGAGACCCAGTACTTC. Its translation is CASSQGLAGGPETQYF.

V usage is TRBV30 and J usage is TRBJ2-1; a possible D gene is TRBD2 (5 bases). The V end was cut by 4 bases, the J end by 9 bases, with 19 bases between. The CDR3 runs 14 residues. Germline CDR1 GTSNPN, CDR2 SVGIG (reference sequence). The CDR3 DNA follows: TGTGCCTGGACATTTTCCGGGAAAGAGGGTGAGCAGTTCTTC. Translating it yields CAWTFSGKEGEQFF.

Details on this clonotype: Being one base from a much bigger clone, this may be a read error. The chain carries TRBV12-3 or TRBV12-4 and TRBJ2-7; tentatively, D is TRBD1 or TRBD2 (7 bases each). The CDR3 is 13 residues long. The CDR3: CACSFQGGYEQYF. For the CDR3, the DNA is TGTGCCTGCAGCTTTCAGGGGGGGTACGAGCAGTACTTC.

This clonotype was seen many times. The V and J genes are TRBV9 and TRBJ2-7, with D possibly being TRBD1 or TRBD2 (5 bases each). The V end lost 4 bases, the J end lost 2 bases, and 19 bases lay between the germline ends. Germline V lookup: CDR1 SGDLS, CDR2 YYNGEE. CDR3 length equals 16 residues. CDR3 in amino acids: CASSRSPGTDAYEQYF. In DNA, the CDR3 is TGTGCCAGCAGCCGATCTCCCGGGACGGACGCCTACGAGCAGTACTTC. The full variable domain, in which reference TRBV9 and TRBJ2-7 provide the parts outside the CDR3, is DSGVTQTPKHLITATGQRVTLRCSPRSGDLSVYWYQQSLDQGLQFLIQYYNGEERAKGNILERFSAQQFPDLHSELNLSSLELGDSALYFCASSRSPGTDAYEQYFGPGTRLTVT.

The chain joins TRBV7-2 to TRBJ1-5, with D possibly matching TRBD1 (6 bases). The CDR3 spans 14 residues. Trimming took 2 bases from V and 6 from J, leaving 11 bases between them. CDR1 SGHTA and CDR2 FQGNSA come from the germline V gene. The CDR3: CASSLPGAGQPQHF. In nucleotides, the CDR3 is TGTGCCAGCAGCTTACCGGGGGCGGGTCAGCCCCAGCATTTT.

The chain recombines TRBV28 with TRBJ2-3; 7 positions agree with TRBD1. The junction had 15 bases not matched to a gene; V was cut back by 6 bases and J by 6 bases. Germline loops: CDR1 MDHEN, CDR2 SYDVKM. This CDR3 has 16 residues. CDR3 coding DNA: TGTGCCAGCAGCCCGCCGAGGGGGCCCTACCGGGATACGCAGTATTTT. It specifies CASSPPRGPYRDTQYF.

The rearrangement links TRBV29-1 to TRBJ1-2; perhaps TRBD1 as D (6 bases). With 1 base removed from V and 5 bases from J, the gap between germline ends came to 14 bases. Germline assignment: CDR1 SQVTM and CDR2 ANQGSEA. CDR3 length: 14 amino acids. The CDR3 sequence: CSVEGENTGYGYTF. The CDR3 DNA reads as TGCAGCGTTGAAGGAGAGAACACAGGGTATGGCTACACCTTC.

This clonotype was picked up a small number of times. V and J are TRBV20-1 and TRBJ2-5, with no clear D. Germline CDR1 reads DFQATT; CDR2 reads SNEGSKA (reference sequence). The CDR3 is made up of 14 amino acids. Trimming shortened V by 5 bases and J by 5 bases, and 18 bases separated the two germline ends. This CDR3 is CSARTPDAVETQYF. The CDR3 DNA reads TGCAGTGCTCGAACCCCCGACGCGGTGGAGACCCAGTACTTC.

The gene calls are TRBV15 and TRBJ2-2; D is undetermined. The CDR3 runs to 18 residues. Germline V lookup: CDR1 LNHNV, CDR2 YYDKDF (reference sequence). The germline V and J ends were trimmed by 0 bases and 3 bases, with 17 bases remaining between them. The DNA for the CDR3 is TGTGCCACCAGCAGAGATGAGTGGCCGGATAGATACACCGGGGAGCTGTTTTTT. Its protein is CATSRDEWPDRYTGELFF.

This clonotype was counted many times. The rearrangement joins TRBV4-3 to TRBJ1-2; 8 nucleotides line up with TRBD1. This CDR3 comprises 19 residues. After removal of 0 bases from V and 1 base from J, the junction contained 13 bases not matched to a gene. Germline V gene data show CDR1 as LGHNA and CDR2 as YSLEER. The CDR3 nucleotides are TGCGCCAGCAGCCAAGAACTGAGAGACAGGGGACTCTATAACTATGGCTACACCTTC. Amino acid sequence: CASSQELRDRGLYNYGYTF.

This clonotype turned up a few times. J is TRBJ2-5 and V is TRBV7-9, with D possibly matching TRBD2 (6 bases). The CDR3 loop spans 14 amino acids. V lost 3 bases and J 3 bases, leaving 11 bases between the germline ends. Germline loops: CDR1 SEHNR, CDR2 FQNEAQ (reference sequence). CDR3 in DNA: TGTGCCAGCAGCTTGGGACTGACCAAAGAGACCCAGTACTTC. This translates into CASSLGLTKETQYF.